A selection of T cell receptor beta chains follows, all from one sample in a study of human T cells and chemical hapten exposure. TCRdb re-called the 5' RACE reads with MiXCR, one entry per CDR3 protein. Found here are under 150,000 distinct CDR3 sequences, around 20% of them singletons; the top ten hold around 2.8%. Source of these receptors: a human donor in good health. Each CDR3 is given with its conserved first and last residue. A D gene is named only where the DNA matches it firmly. Clone size is not always given. Where it is, it says once, few, many or a class for expanded clones.

j_call	d_call	v_call	clone_size	cdr3_aa	cdr3_nt
TRBJ2-7	NA	TRBV20-1	few	CSAILSGSYEQYF	TGCAGTGCTATCCTTAGCGGTTCCTACGAGCAGTACTTC
TRBJ1-1	NA	TRBV20-1	few	CSARDLGAPNTEAFF	TGCAGTGCTAGAGATCTAGGGGCCCCGAACACTGAAGCTTTCTTT
TRBJ2-1	NA	TRBV29-1	few	CSVAGQLYNEQFF	TGCAGCGTCGCGGGACAGCTTTACAATGAGCAGTTCTTC
TRBJ1-4	TRBD1	TRBV18	few	CASSPEQGATNEKLFF	TGTGCCAGCTCACCGGAACAGGGGGCCACTAATGAAAAACTGTTTTTT
TRBJ2-5	NA	TRBV28	NA	CASTVFGSPETQYF	TGTGCCAGCACGGTCTTCGGGAGCCCAGAGACCCAGTACTTC
TRBJ2-5	NA	TRBV29-1	few	CSVEAAQETQYF	TGCAGCGTTGAGGCAGCCCAAGAGACCCAGTACTTC
TRBJ2-7	NA	TRBV27	few	CASSLVAGHSYEQYF	TGTGCCAGCAGTTTGGTGGCAGGCCACTCCTACGAGCAGTACTTC
TRBJ2-3	NA	TRBV12-3/TRBV12-4	NA	CASSSPYPSTDTQYF	TGTGCCAGCAGTTCACCATATCCTAGCACAGATACGCAGTATTTT
TRBJ1-5	NA	TRBV20-1	NA	CSARDGGNIGNQPQHF	TGCAGTGCTAGAGATGGGGGTAATATAGGAAATCAGCCCCAGCATTTT
TRBJ2-4	TRBD1	TRBV5-1	NA	CASSADRGLAKNIQYF	TGCGCCAGCAGCGCAGACAGGGGACTAGCCAAAAACATTCAGTACTTC
TRBJ1-4	TRBD1	TRBV12-3/TRBV12-4	NA	CASSGYRGEKLFF	TGTGCCAGCAGTGGTTACAGGGGAGAAAAACTGTTTTTT
TRBJ1-1	TRBD1	TRBV29-1	few	CSGKTGEAEAFF	TGCAGCGGTAAAACAGGGGAGGCCGAAGCTTTCTTT
TRBJ2-5	TRBD2	TRBV3-1	few	CASSPSGRTGGETQYF	TGTGCCAGCAGCCCTAGCGGGAGGACGGGGGGAGAGACCCAGTACTTC
TRBJ2-3	TRBD2	TRBV28	NA	CASSRTSGRDMQYF	TGTGCCAGCAGCCGGACTAGCGGGAGAGATATGCAGTATTTT
TRBJ2-1	TRBD1	TRBV9	NA	CASSTGGSSYNEQFF	TGTGCCAGCAGCACAGGGGGTAGCTCCTACAATGAGCAGTTCTTC
TRBJ1-6	TRBD1	TRBV6-5	NA	CASSYDGTGAPPLHF	TGTGCCAGCAGTTACGATGGGACAGGTGCTCCACCCCTCCACTTT
TRBJ2-5	TRBD1	TRBV10-3	NA	CAISERDRARQETQYF	TGTGCCATCAGTGAGCGGGACAGGGCCCGCCAAGAGACCCAGTACTTC
TRBJ2-3	TRBD1	TRBV5-4	NA	CASSFVTGEDTQYF	TGTGCCAGCAGCTTCGTAACAGGGGAGGATACGCAGTATTTT
TRBJ2-3	TRBD2	TRBV27	NA	CASSPGAAGGPDTQYF	TGTGCCAGCAGTCCCGGGGCGGCGGGAGGCCCGGATACGCAGTATTTT
TRBJ2-7	NA	TRBV4-1	few	CASSQVLTTYEQYF	TGCGCCAGCAGCCAAGTACTTACTACCTACGAGCAGTACTTC
TRBJ1-1	NA	TRBV6-2/TRBV6-3	NA	CASSSGPEAFF	TGTGCCAGCAGTTCAGGCCCTGAAGCTTTCTTT
TRBJ1-2	NA	TRBV10-3	few	CASQGSGYGYTF	TGTGCCTCCCAGGGCTCTGGTTATGGCTACACCTTC
TRBJ2-3	TRBD1	TRBV20-1	NA	CSAGTGVREAAQYF	TGCAGCGCCGGGACAGGGGTTCGAGAGGCCGCGCAGTATTTT
TRBJ2-1	TRBD2	TRBV12-3/TRBV12-4	few	CASSTLAGGPYNEQFF	TGTGCCAGCAGTACCCTAGCGGGAGGGCCTTACAATGAGCAGTTCTTC
TRBJ1-1	NA	TRBV3-1	NA	CATSVVPNTEAFF	TGTGCCACCTCCGTCGTACCGAACACTGAAGCTTTCTTT
TRBJ1-5	NA	TRBV13	few	CASSPRQNSNQPQHF	TGTGCCAGCAGCCCGCGACAGAATAGCAATCAGCCCCAGCATTTT
TRBJ1-6	NA	TRBV3-1	few	CASSQPADNSPLHF	TGTGCCAGCAGCCAGCCAGCCGATAATTCACCCCTCCACTTT
TRBJ2-3	NA	TRBV5-1	NA	CASSLFAFTDTQYF	TGCGCCAGCAGCTTATTCGCATTCACAGATACGCAGTATTTT
TRBJ1-2	NA	TRBV7-3	few	CASSPDGVHGYTF	TGTGCCAGCAGCCCTGACGGGGTGCATGGCTACACCTTC
TRBJ1-2	NA	TRBV2	few	CASSVSDSLYGYTF	TGTGCCAGCAGTGTCTCGGACAGCCTCTATGGCTACACCTTC
TRBJ2-1	NA	TRBV30	few	CAWRGAVPYNEQFF	TGTGCCTGGAGGGGGGCGGTTCCCTACAATGAGCAGTTCTTC
TRBJ2-7	NA	TRBV5-1	few	CASSSGTAGIGEQYF	TGCGCCAGCAGCTCCGGGACAGCGGGAATTGGGGAGCAGTACTTC
TRBJ1-5	NA	TRBV12-3/TRBV12-4	few	CASRNDRGSNQPQHF	TGTGCCAGCAGAAACGATAGGGGAAGCAATCAGCCCCAGCATTTT
TRBJ2-1	TRBD2	TRBV12-3/TRBV12-4	few	CASSPGLAGFNEQFF	TGTGCCAGCAGTCCGGGACTAGCGGGTTTCAATGAGCAGTTCTTC
TRBJ1-4	NA	TRBV20-1	few	CSARDRTLGTNEKLFF	TGCAGTGCTAGAGACAGGACACTAGGAACTAATGAAAAACTGTTTTTT
TRBJ1-5	NA	TRBV6-6	few	CASSYSKAHQPQHF	TGTGCCAGCAGTTACTCAAAGGCTCATCAGCCCCAGCATTTT
TRBJ1-1	NA	TRBV10-2	NA	CASSEPPGRAFF	TGCGCCAGCAGTGAGCCTCCGGGAAGAGCTTTCTTT
TRBJ2-2	NA	TRBV12-3/TRBV12-4	few	CASSLGRQANTGELFF	TGTGCCAGCAGTTTGGGTAGGCAGGCGAACACCGGGGAGCTGTTTTTT
TRBJ2-2	TRBD2	TRBV20-1	NA	CSARASGRVLGELFF	TGCAGTGCTAGAGCGTCCGGGAGGGTCCTCGGGGAGCTGTTTTTT
TRBJ2-7	NA	TRBV20-1	NA	CSASLGDEQYF	TGCAGTGCTAGTTTGGGGGACGAGCAGTACTTC
TRBJ2-4	NA	TRBV12-3/TRBV12-4	NA	CASTPSMGRSAKNIQYF	TGTGCCAGCACCCCCTCGATGGGGCGGAGCGCCAAAAACATTCAGTACTTC
TRBJ2-7	NA	TRBV3-1	NA	CASSHLGSSWEQYF	TGTGCCAGCAGCCACCTAGGATCCTCTTGGGAGCAGTACTTC
TRBJ2-7	TRBD1	TRBV12-3/TRBV12-4	NA	CASSPGQGQSLEQYF	TGTGCCAGCAGCCCAGGACAGGGTCAAAGCCTCGAGCAGTACTTC
TRBJ2-1	TRBD1	TRBV28	NA	CASSFSGTGYNEQFF	TGTGCCAGCAGTTTCTCCGGGACAGGTTATAATGAGCAGTTCTTC
TRBJ2-7	TRBD1	TRBV3-1	few	CASSRSGQGTYEQYF	TGTGCCAGCAGCCGGTCGGGACAGGGGACCTACGAGCAGTACTTC
TRBJ2-3	TRBD2	TRBV27	NA	CATMGLAFYTQYF	TGTGCCACCATGGGACTAGCTTTTTATACGCAGTATTTT
TRBJ2-3	TRBD2	TRBV3-1	NA	CASSLKREGIRVSTDTQYF	TGTGCCAGCAGCCTTAAGCGGGAGGGTATACGAGTCAGCACAGATACGCAGTATTTT
TRBJ1-2	NA	TRBV28	NA	CASSPQGVGHPSDYGYTF	TGTGCCAGCAGCCCCCAGGGAGTTGGCCACCCCTCCGACTATGGCTACACCTTC
TRBJ1-2	TRBD1	TRBV12-3/TRBV12-4	few	CASSLWSQGGNGYTF	TGTGCCAGCAGTTTATGGTCGCAGGGGGGGAATGGCTACACCTTC
TRBJ2-2	NA	TRBV29-1	few	CSVVVVRAGELFF	TGCAGCGTTGTGGTGGTTCGGGCGGGGGAGCTGTTTTTT
TRBJ2-2	NA	TRBV24-1	NA	CATSDWDGNTGELFF	TGTGCCACCAGTGACTGGGACGGGAACACCGGGGAGCTGTTTTTT